Listed below are T cell receptor beta chains from one sample, sequenced in a study of shared clonotypes between healthy human individuals. Using immunoSEQ multiplex PCR, the repertoire was profiled, and TCRdb retains in-frame clones only, with some absent. The data hold 2 million to 3 million clones, with over 85% observed a single time. Sequencing was done on a sample of naive CD4+ T cells from PBMCs. The receptor set was obtained from a man in his late teens or twenties in good health. Some clones in this sample may be carry-over from other donors' samples. The CDR3 runs from the conserved cysteine through the conserved F or W. Fields, in order: J gene, V gene, clone size, D gene, CDR3 protein, CDR3 DNA. A D gene is named only where the DNA matches it firmly. A row's size may be missing; if present it is once, few, many or a size class.

>TRBJ2-1|TRBV5-1|NA|TRBD2
CASSSGTSGRAGEQFF
TGCGCCAGCAGCTCCGGGACTAGCGGGAGGGCGGGTGAGCAGTTCTTC
>TRBJ2-7|TRBV7-9|once|NA
CASSPLGLAAREQYF
TGTGCCAGCAGCCCTCTGGGCCTTGCGGCGAGAGAGCAGTACTTC
>TRBJ1-2|TRBV19|NA|NA
CASSIPSQGIYGYTF
TGTGCCAGTAGTATCCCATCCCAGGGGATCTATGGCTACACCTTC
>TRBJ2-7|TRBV5-1|NA|TRBD1
CASSLGDRESYEQYF
TGCGCCAGCAGCTTGGGAGACAGGGAATCTTACGAGCAGTACTTC
>TRBJ1-2|TRBV28|NA|TRBD1
CASRLQGINYGYTF
TGTGCCAGCCGATTACAGGGGATTAACTATGGCTACACCTTC
>TRBJ2-2|TRBV5-1|NA|NA
CASSGGNTGELFF
TGCGCCAGCAGCGGAGGGAACACCGGGGAGCTGTTTTTT
>TRBJ1-3|TRBV7-8|NA|NA
CASSFDPGRGNTIYF
TGTGCCAGCAGCTTCGATCCTGGGAGAGGAAACACCATATATTTT
>TRBJ1-3|TRBV5-6|NA|NA
CASSLLRVRGNTIYF
TGTGCCAGCAGCTTATTGAGGGTCCGGGGAAACACCATATATTTT
>TRBJ2-2|TRBV30|NA|NA
CAWSRRAGGTGELFF
TGTGCCTGGAGTCGGAGGGCCGGGGGCACCGGGGAGCTGTTTTTT
>TRBJ2-5|TRBV4-2|NA|NA
CASSQGGLLQETQYF
TGTGCCAGCAGCCAAGGAGGACTACTCCAAGAGACCCAGTACTTC
>TRBJ2-1|TRBV6-5|NA|TRBD2
CASSSPGLAGGNEQFF
TGTGCCAGCAGTTCGCCGGGACTAGCGGGAGGGAATGAGCAGTTCTTC
>TRBJ1-1|TRBV2|NA|TRBD1
CASSGTGGPGTEAFF
TGTGCCAGCAGTGGGACAGGCGGGCCCGGCACTGAAGCTTTCTTT
>TRBJ2-6|TRBV7-6|NA|NA
CASSPVLGANVLTF
TGTGCCAGCAGCCCGGTGCTTGGGGCCAACGTCCTGACTTTC
>TRBJ2-3|TRBV6-1|NA|NA
CASSEAGGGGRGDTQYF
TGTGCCAGCAGTGAAGCAGGAGGGGGCGGACGGGGGGATACGCAGTATTTT
>TRBJ1-1|TRBV28|NA|NA
CASSSPMDRNTEAFF
TGTGCCAGCAGTTCCCCCATGGACAGGAACACTGAAGCTTTCTTT
>TRBJ2-2|TRBV30|NA|NA
CAWSIRGPLRELFF
TGTGCCTGGAGTATACGGGGACCGCTTAGGGAGCTGTTTTTT
>TRBJ2-1|TRBV4-1|NA|TRBD1
CASSPRFRDRGRNEQFF
TGCGCCAGCAGCCCCCGATTCCGGGACAGGGGGCGAAATGAGCAGTTCTTC
>TRBJ2-5|TRBV9|NA|TRBD1
CASSGPGTGQETQYF
TGTGCCAGCAGCGGACCCGGGACAGGCCAAGAGACCCAGTACTTC
>TRBJ2-5|TRBV5-5|NA|TRBD2
CASSEAGGEETQYF
TGTGCCAGCAGCGAAGCGGGGGGCGAAGAGACCCAGTACTTC
>TRBJ2-6|TRBV6-5|once|NA
CASSYSDSAGANVLTF
TGTGCCAGCAGTTACAGCGACAGCGCCGGGGCCAACGTCCTGACTTTC
>TRBJ1-1|TRBV18|NA|NA
CASSPETGYFSTEAFF
TGTGCCAGCTCACCGGAAACAGGGTATTTTAGCACTGAAGCTTTCTTT
>TRBJ1-2|TRBV14|NA|NA
CASSQVRWGLKTF
TGTGCCAGCAGCCAAGTAAGGTGGGGGCTAAAGACCTTC
>TRBJ1-1|TRBV29-1|NA|NA
CSVRQGSDTEAFF
TGCAGCGTGCGACAAGGGTCGGACACTGAAGCTTTCTTT
>TRBJ1-2|TRBV19|NA|NA
CATKETGDYGYTF
TGTGCCACGAAGGAGACAGGAGACTATGGCTACACCTTC
>TRBJ2-5|TRBV5-6|NA|NA
CASSPGPQETQYF
TGTGCCAGCAGTCCAGGACCTCAAGAGACCCAGTACTTC
>TRBJ2-7|TRBV30|NA|TRBD1
CAWTVSTGNYEQYF
TGTGCCTGGACCGTTTCGACAGGGAACTACGAGCAGTACTTC
>TRBJ2-1|TRBV9|once|TRBD2
CASSALGASGAYNEQFF
TGTGCCAGCAGCGCTTTGGGGGCTAGCGGGGCCTACAATGAGCAGTTCTTC
>TRBJ2-1|TRBV2|NA|TRBD1
CASGRDRDDNEQFF
TGTGCCAGCGGAAGGGACAGGGACGACAATGAGCAGTTCTTC
>TRBJ2-3|TRBV28|NA|NA
CASTLGGASGSTDTQYF
TGTGCCAGCACCCTGGGGGGGGCTAGCGGCAGCACAGATACGCAGTATTTT
>TRBJ1-1|TRBV29-1|NA|NA
CSVGGLGSLMNTEAFF
TGCAGCGTTGGGGGCCTAGGAAGCCTAATGAACACTGAAGCTTTCTTT
>TRBJ2-3|TRBV23-1|NA|NA
CASNGRGTDTQYF
TGCGCCAGCAACGGAAGAGGCACAGATACGCAGTATTTT
>TRBJ1-2|TRBV7-8|NA|NA
CASSSNRGHYTF
TGTGCCAGCAGCTCCAACCGGGGGCATTACACCTTC
>TRBJ1-5|TRBV19|NA|NA
CASSTTGTDQPQHF
TGTGCCAGTAGTACAACAGGGACCGATCAGCCCCAGCATTTT
>TRBJ2-1|TRBV19|NA|TRBD1
CASRSTGDNEQFF
TGTGCCAGTAGGTCGACAGGGGACAATGAGCAGTTCTTC
>TRBJ1-1|TRBV6-5|NA|NA
CASSYGVGNTEAFF
TGTGCCAGCAGTTATGGGGTAGGGAACACTGAAGCTTTCTTT
>TRBJ1-1|TRBV4-1|few|NA
CASSQTPPGSEAFF
TGCGCCAGCAGCCAGACCCCCCCAGGATCTGAAGCTTTCTTT
>TRBJ2-1|TRBV18|NA|NA
CASSDAGEQFF
TGTGCCAGCTCAGATGCAGGGGAGCAGTTCTTC
>TRBJ2-2|TRBV15|NA|NA
CATSRGGWELFF
TGTGCCACCAGCAGAGGCGGCTGGGAGCTGTTTTTT
>TRBJ1-6|TRBV27|NA|NA
CASSELGSPLHF
TGTGCCAGCAGTGAACTAGGTTCACCCCTCCACTTT
>TRBJ2-7|TRBV7-8|NA|NA
CASSSSLVRGGEQYF
TGTGCCAGCAGCTCCTCCCTGGTCCGCGGAGGAGAGCAGTACTTC
>TRBJ2-1|TRBV15|NA|NA
CATSRDLGGSYNEQFF
TGTGCCACCAGCAGAGATCTCGGCGGGTCCTACAATGAGCAGTTCTTC
>TRBJ2-1|TRBV28|NA|NA
CASSLTGNEQFF
TGTGCCAGCAGTTTAACTGGGAATGAGCAGTTCTTC
>TRBJ2-5|TRBV7-2|NA|NA
CASSLVKETQYF
TGTGCCAGCAGCTTAGTAAAGGAGACCCAGTACTTC
>TRBJ2-1|TRBV2|NA|NA
CASSPGLSSYNEQFF
TGTGCCAGCAGCCCTGGACTGAGCTCCTACAATGAGCAGTTCTTC
>TRBJ1-4|TRBV29-1|NA|TRBD1
CSVQDRGGLNEKLFF
TGCAGCGTGCAGGACAGGGGGGGACTTAATGAAAAACTGTTTTTT
>TRBJ2-2|TRBV2|NA|NA
CASSDPGPYTGELFF
TGTGCCAGCAGTGACCCCGGGCCCTACACCGGGGAGCTGTTTTTT
>TRBJ1-6|TRBV30|NA|NA
CAWRADYNSPLHF
TGTGCCTGGAGGGCCGATTATAATTCACCCCTCCACTTT